A selection of T cell receptor beta chains follows, all from one sample in a study of T cell repertoires in cytomegalovirus infection. One entry per CDR3 protein results from TCRdb running MiXCR on the reads. The sample contains some 700,000 distinct CDR3 sequences, around a third of which appear only once. The antigens these receptors bind are not known. The source material was cultured PBMCs, sampled from culture after CMV antigen stimulation. The receptors were sampled from a human donor in good health (CMV status not recorded). Some clones in this sample may be carry-over from other donors' samples. CDR3s include the opening cysteine and the closing phenylalanine or tryptophan. The order of the fields is CDR3 DNA, CDR3 protein, V gene, D gene, J gene, clone size. The D gene is left open where the match is weak. Rows may omit the clone size; those that give it use once, few, many or a size class.

cdr3_nt: TGTGCCAGCAGTTACCCGGAAACCGGGACTTCCTCTGGAAACACCATATATTTT
cdr3_aa: CASSYPETGTSSGNTIYF
v_call: TRBV6-6
d_call: .
j_call: TRBJ1-3
clone_size: .

cdr3_nt: TGTGCCAGTACCGGGGGCGCGGTAACAGATACGCAGTATTTT
cdr3_aa: CASTGGAVTDTQYF
v_call: TRBV7-6
d_call: .
j_call: TRBJ2-3
clone_size: .

cdr3_nt: TGTGCCAGCAGACTACTCCTCCACAATGAAAAACTGTTTTTT
cdr3_aa: CASRLLLHNEKLFF
v_call: TRBV2
d_call: .
j_call: TRBJ1-4
clone_size: .

cdr3_nt: TGTGCCAGCAGTTCACCGGGACGGTCAAATCAGCCCCAGCATTTT
cdr3_aa: CASSSPGRSNQPQHF
v_call: TRBV6-6
d_call: .
j_call: TRBJ1-5
clone_size: .

cdr3_nt: TGCGCCAGCAGCCAAGATCAGGGGGAGAACACTGAAGCTTTCTTT
cdr3_aa: CASSQDQGENTEAFF
v_call: TRBV4-3
d_call: TRBD1
j_call: TRBJ1-1
clone_size: .

cdr3_nt: TGTGCCAGCTCACCACAGACCTCTGGGGCCTACAATGAGCAGTTCTTC
cdr3_aa: CASSPQTSGAYNEQFF
v_call: TRBV18
d_call: .
j_call: TRBJ2-1
clone_size: .

cdr3_nt: TGTGCCAGCAGCTTAGGGGGCGACCAGTACTTC
cdr3_aa: CASSLGGDQYF
v_call: TRBV7-2
d_call: .
j_call: TRBJ2-5
clone_size: few

cdr3_nt: TGTGCCAGCAGGGGGACAGGCGCCCTCCGTGGCTACACCTTC
cdr3_aa: CASRGTGALRGYTF
v_call: TRBV12-3/TRBV12-4
d_call: TRBD1
j_call: TRBJ1-2
clone_size: .

cdr3_nt: TGCAGTGCTAGTCCCGGACGGATCAATCAGCCCCAGCATTTT
cdr3_aa: CSASPGRINQPQHF
v_call: TRBV20-1
d_call: .
j_call: TRBJ1-5
clone_size: .

cdr3_nt: TGTGCCAGCAGCCCCCTCCGGGGGGGTGTCGGTTTGAATGGCTACACCTTC
cdr3_aa: CASSPLRGGVGLNGYTF
v_call: TRBV7-2
d_call: .
j_call: TRBJ1-2
clone_size: many

cdr3_nt: TGTGCCAGCAGTTTAAGTCTGATCAATGAGCAGTTCTTC
cdr3_aa: CASSLSLINEQFF
v_call: TRBV27
d_call: .
j_call: TRBJ2-1
clone_size: .

cdr3_nt: TGTGCCAGCAACGGAGCCCCCGGGACAAGAGTCTACGAGCAGTACTTC
cdr3_aa: CASNGAPGTRVYEQYF
v_call: TRBV6-2/TRBV6-3
d_call: .
j_call: TRBJ2-7
clone_size: .

cdr3_nt: TGTGCCAGCAGCTTACCGGACGGGACAGGGAAATACGAGCAGTACTTC
cdr3_aa: CASSLPDGTGKYEQYF
v_call: TRBV7-2
d_call: TRBD1
j_call: TRBJ2-7
clone_size: few

cdr3_nt: TGCAGCCCTTCCCGCGCTAGACGGGGGGAAGAGACCCAGTACTTC
cdr3_aa: CSPSRARRGEETQYF
v_call: TRBV20-1
d_call: TRBD2
j_call: TRBJ2-5
clone_size: once

cdr3_nt: TGCGCCAGCAGCCAATGGCTACACTACGAGCAGTACTTC
cdr3_aa: CASSQWLHYEQYF
v_call: TRBV4-1
d_call: .
j_call: TRBJ2-7
clone_size: .

cdr3_nt: TGTGCCAGTGGCCGGGTTGGTGCAACTAATGAAAAACTGTTTTTT
cdr3_aa: CASGRVGATNEKLFF
v_call: TRBV19
d_call: .
j_call: TRBJ1-4
clone_size: .

cdr3_nt: TGTGCCAGCAGCTTGATGATAGCGGGAGGCGGGGAGACCCAGTACTTC
cdr3_aa: CASSLMIAGGGETQYF
v_call: TRBV7-2
d_call: TRBD2
j_call: TRBJ2-5
clone_size: .

cdr3_nt: TGTGCCAGCAGTGAAGCAGGTAGCGGGAGGACAATTTCCTACGAGCAGTACTTC
cdr3_aa: CASSEAGSGRTISYEQYF
v_call: TRBV2
d_call: TRBD2
j_call: TRBJ2-7
clone_size: .

cdr3_nt: TGTGCCAGCAGGTTAAGGGCCTCCTACAATGAGCAGTTCTTC
cdr3_aa: CASRLRASYNEQFF
v_call: TRBV7-2
d_call: .
j_call: TRBJ2-1
clone_size: many

cdr3_nt: TGCGCCAGCAGCCAGCCTCGGGTGGGTAGCTCCTACAATGAGCAGTTCTTC
cdr3_aa: CASSQPRVGSSYNEQFF
v_call: TRBV4-3
d_call: .
j_call: TRBJ2-1
clone_size: once

cdr3_nt: TGTGCCAGCAGCTGGGACCCCTACAATGAGCAGTTCTTC
cdr3_aa: CASSWDPYNEQFF
v_call: TRBV7-9
d_call: .
j_call: TRBJ2-1
clone_size: .

cdr3_nt: TGCGCCAGCAGCCGGGACAGGTACTACGAGCAGTACTTC
cdr3_aa: CASSRDRYYEQYF
v_call: TRBV5-1
d_call: TRBD1
j_call: TRBJ2-7
clone_size: .

cdr3_nt: TGTGCCAGCAGCCACACCCCGGACAGAGACTACGAGCAGTACTTC
cdr3_aa: CASSHTPDRDYEQYF
v_call: TRBV7-8
d_call: .
j_call: TRBJ2-7
clone_size: few

cdr3_nt: TGTGCCAGTAGCGGAGACAGGGGAGGAACCTACGAGCAGTACTTC
cdr3_aa: CASSGDRGGTYEQYF
v_call: TRBV19
d_call: TRBD1
j_call: TRBJ2-7
clone_size: .

cdr3_nt: TGCAGTGCTGTACGGGACAGTAATTCACCCCTCCACTTT
cdr3_aa: CSAVRDSNSPLHF
v_call: TRBV20-1
d_call: TRBD1
j_call: TRBJ1-6
clone_size: .

cdr3_nt: TGTGCCAGCAGCTCACCGTTAGCGGGACTTTACGAGCAGTACTTC
cdr3_aa: CASSSPLAGLYEQYF
v_call: TRBV5-4
d_call: TRBD2
j_call: TRBJ2-7
clone_size: .

cdr3_nt: TGTGCCAGCACCGAGAGGGGCTACAATCAGCCCCAGCATTTT
cdr3_aa: CASTERGYNQPQHF
v_call: TRBV2
d_call: .
j_call: TRBJ1-5
clone_size: few

cdr3_nt: TGTGCCAGCAGAGTCGACAGGACCCCGCTCCGCGAGCAGTACTTC
cdr3_aa: CASRVDRTPLREQYF
v_call: TRBV6-1
d_call: .
j_call: TRBJ2-7
clone_size: few

cdr3_nt: TGTGCCAGTAGCAGCGGACAGAACAATCAGCCCCAGCATTTT
cdr3_aa: CASSSGQNNQPQHF
v_call: TRBV19
d_call: .
j_call: TRBJ1-5
clone_size: few

cdr3_nt: TGTGCCAGCAGCGAAGAAGGGTTTACGCAGTATTTT
cdr3_aa: CASSEEGFTQYF
v_call: TRBV2
d_call: .
j_call: TRBJ2-3
clone_size: once

cdr3_nt: TGCGCCAGCAGCTCCGCTAGCGGGGTGGAGACCCAGTACTTC
cdr3_aa: CASSSASGVETQYF
v_call: TRBV5-1
d_call: TRBD2
j_call: TRBJ2-5
clone_size: .